This entry features one TCR beta chain sequence. Trimming removed 6 bases from V and 3 bases from J, with 9 bases in between. The CDR3 consists of 11 residues. From germline, CDR1 is SQVTM and CDR2 ANQGSEA. Naive CD8 isolation took CD45RO-negative cells positively selected for CCR7 and excluded terminally differentiated effector memory CD45RA+ cells. The data stem from a study of shared clonotypes between healthy human individuals. Measured with immunoSEQ multiplex PCR; TCRdb has only the in-frame clones, and not every one. The table records some 630,000 clones, 95% to 97% of them present only once. The genes are TRBV29-1 and TRBJ2-7; D is unresolved. The sequence came from a woman aged 30 to 39 in good health. Sample: naive CD8+ T cells sorted from blood. The CDR3 spells CSVTDGYEQYF. The CDR3 DNA follows: TGCAGCGTGACCGACGGCTACGAGCAGTACTTC.